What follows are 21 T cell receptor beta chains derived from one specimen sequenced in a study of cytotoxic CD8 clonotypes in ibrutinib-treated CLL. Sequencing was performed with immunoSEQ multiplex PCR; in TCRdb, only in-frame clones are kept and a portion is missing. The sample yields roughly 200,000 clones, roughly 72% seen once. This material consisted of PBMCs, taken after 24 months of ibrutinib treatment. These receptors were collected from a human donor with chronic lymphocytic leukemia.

CDR3 DNA sequence: TGTGCCAGCAGCTTATCGGGCTTCCCCGGGGAGCTGTTTTTT. Translation: CASSLSGFPGELFF. This chain joins TRBV5-5 and TRBJ2-2, with D unclear. This CDR3 has 14 residues. The V gene's germline CDR1 is SGHKS and CDR2 YYEKEE (reference sequence). V lost 2 bases, J lost 6 bases, and 11 bases lay in between.

The CDR3 protein is CASSLDPGAGELFF. CDR3 nucleotides: TGTGCCAGCAGCTTAGATCCGGGGGCCGGGGAGCTGTTTTTT. This chain uses TRBV11-2 with TRBJ2-2, with D tentatively TRBD2 (6 bases). Between the trimmed V and J ends, which lost 0 bases and 6 bases, there was a span of 8 bases. Germline assignment: CDR1 SGHAT and CDR2 FQNNGV. This CDR3 spans 14 amino acids.

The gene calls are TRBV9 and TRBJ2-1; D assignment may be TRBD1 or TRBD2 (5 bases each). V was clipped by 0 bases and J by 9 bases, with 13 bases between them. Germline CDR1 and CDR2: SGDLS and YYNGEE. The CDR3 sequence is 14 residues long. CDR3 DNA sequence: TGTGCCAGCAGCGTAGTCAGGGAGTCCCCTGAGCAGTTCTTC. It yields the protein CASSVVRESPEQFF.

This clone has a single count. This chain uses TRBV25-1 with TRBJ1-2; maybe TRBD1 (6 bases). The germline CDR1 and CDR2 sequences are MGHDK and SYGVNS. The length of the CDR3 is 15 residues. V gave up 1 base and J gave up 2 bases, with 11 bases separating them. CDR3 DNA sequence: TGTGCCAGCAGTGAATCCGGGGGCCTAAACTATGGCTACACCTTC. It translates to CASSESGGLNYGYTF.

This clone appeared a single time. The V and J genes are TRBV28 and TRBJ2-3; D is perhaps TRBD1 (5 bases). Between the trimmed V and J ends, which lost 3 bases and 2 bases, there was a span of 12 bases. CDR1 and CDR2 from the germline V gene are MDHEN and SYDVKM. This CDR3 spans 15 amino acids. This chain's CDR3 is CASSFRKTVTDTQYF. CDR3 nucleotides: TGTGCCAGCAGTTTTAGAAAGACAGTCACAGATACGCAGTATTTT.

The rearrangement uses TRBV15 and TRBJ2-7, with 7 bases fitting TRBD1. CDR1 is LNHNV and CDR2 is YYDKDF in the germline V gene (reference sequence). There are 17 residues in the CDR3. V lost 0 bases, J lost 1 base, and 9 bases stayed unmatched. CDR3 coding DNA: TGTGCCACCAGCAGAGACCGGACAGGATACTCGTCCTACGAGCAGTACTTC. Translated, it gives CATSRDRTGYSSYEQYF.

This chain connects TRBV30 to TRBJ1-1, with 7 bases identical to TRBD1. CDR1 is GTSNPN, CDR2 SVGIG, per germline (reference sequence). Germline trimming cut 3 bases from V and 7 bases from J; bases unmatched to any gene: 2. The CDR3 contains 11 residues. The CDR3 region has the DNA TGTGCCTGGAGACAGGGGATTGAAGCTTTCTTT. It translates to CAWRQGIEAFF.

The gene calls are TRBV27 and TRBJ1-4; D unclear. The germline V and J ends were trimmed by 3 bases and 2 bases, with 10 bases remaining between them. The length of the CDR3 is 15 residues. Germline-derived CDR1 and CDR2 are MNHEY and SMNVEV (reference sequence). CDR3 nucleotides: TGTGCCAGCAGTTTTGACGCCGCGACTAATGAAAAACTGTTTTTT. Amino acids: CASSFDAATNEKLFF.

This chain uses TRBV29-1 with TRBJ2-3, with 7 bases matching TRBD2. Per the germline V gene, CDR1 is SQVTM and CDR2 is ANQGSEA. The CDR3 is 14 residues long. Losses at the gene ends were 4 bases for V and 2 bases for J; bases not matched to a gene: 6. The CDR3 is CSVGSGPITDTQYF. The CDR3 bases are TGCAGCGTTGGTAGCGGGCCGATCACAGATACGCAGTATTTT.

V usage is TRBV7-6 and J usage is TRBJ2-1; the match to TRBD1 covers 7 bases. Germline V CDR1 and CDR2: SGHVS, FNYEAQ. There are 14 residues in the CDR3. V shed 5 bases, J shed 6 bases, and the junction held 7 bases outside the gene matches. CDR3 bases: TGTGCCAGCAGCCGACGGGACAGCCGCAATGAGCAGTTCTTC. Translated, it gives CASSRRDSRNEQFF.

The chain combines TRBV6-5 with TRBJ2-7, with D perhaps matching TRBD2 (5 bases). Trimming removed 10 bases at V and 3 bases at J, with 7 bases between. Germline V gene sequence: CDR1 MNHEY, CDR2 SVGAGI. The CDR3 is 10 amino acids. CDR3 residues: CATGYYEQYF. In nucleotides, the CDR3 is TGTGCCACGGGATACTACGAGCAGTACTTC.

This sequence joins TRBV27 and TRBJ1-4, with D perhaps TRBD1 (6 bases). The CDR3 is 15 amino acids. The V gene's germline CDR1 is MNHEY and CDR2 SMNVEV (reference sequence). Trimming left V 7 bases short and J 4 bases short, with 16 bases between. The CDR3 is CASTRSGAFNEKLFF. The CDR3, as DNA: TGTGCCAGCACCCGGTCAGGGGCCTTTAATGAAAAACTGTTTTTT.

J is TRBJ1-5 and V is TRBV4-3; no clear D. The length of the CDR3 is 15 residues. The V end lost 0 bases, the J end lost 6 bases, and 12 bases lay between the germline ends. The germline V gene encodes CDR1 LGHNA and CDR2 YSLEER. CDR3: CASSQDRRTPQPQHF. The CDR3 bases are TGCGCCAGCAGCCAAGACCGTCGGACCCCTCAGCCCCAGCATTTT.

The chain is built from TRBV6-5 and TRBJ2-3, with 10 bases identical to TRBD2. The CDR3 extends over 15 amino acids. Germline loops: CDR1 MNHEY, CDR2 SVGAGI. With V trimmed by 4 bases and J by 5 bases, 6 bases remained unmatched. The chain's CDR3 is CASSSRSGRVDTQYF. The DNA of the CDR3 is TGTGCCAGCAGTTCTCGAAGCGGGAGGGTAGATACGCAGTATTTT.

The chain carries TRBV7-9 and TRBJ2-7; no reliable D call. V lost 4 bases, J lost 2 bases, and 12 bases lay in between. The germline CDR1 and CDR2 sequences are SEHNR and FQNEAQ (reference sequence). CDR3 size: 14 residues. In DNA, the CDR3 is TGTGCCAGCAGCTCAACAAGGTCGGCCTACGAGCAGTACTTC. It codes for CASSSTRSAYEQYF.

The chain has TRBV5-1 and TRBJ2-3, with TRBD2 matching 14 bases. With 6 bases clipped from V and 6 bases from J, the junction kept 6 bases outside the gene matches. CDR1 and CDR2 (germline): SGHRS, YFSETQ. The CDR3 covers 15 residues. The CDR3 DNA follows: TGCGCCAGCATCCGGGGGACTAGCGGGAGTGATACGCAGTATTTT. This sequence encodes CASIRGTSGSDTQYF.

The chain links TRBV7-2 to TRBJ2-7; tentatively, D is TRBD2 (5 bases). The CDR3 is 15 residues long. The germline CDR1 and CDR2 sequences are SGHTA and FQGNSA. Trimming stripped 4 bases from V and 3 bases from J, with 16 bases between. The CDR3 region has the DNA TGTGCCAGCAGCTCAACCCATTTTGGGAGCTACGAGCAGTACTTC. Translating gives CASSSTHFGSYEQYF.

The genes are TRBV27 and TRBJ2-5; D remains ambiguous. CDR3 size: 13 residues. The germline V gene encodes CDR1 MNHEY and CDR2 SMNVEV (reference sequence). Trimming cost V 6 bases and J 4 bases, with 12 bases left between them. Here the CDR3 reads CASSFREIETQYF. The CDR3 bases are TGTGCCAGCAGCTTCAGAGAAATAGAGACCCAGTACTTC.

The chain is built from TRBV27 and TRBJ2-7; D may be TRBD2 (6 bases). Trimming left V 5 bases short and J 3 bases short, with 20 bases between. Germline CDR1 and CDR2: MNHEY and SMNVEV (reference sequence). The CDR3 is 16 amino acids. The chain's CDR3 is CASSRRTGGGRYEQYF. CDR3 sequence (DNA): TGTGCCAGCAGTCGTAGAACGGGCGGAGGGCGCTACGAGCAGTACTTC.

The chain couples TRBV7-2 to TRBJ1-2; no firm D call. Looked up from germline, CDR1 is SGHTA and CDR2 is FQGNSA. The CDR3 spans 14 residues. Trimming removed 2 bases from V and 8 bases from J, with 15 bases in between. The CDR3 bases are TGTGCCAGCAGCTTATCCGGAGGCGGGCACGGCTACACCTTC. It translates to CASSLSGGGHGYTF.

The CDR3 bases are TGTGCCAGCTCTAGCGGGGGGAGCTCCTACAATGAGCAGTTCTTC. As protein: CASSSGGSSYNEQFF. The genes are TRBV2 and TRBJ2-1; 11 positions match TRBD2. Germline loops: CDR1 SNHLY, CDR2 FYNNEI. V was clipped by 8 bases and J by 0 bases; unmatched bases: 3. CDR3 length: 15 residues.